This record looks at one TCR beta chain sequence and its context. The sample originates from a study of blood T cell repertoires in COVID-19. About the research overall: Acute-phase and convalescent COVID-19 samples originated in the United States, Italy and Spain. In each case, the material was cDNA or gDNA derived from T cells, B-cell-depleted T cells, or PBMCs.

Between the trimmed V and J ends, which lost 3 bases and 3 bases, there was a span of 12 bases. The germline V gene encodes CDR1 LNHDA and CDR2 SQIVND (reference sequence). The CDR3 extends over 15 amino acids. Authors' processing steps: Amplification with reference gene primers provided the estimates of nucleated cell counts. Clones were read by immunoSEQ multiplex PCR, and TCRdb kept only the in-frame ones, dropping some. Clone size and the V and J calls come from that table; the DNA yielded D and trimming. The sample contains a few hundred thousand clones, more than 70% of which appear only once. The specimen was peripheral blood. The TCR was taken from a woman between 18 and 29 years old with acute or convalescent COVID-19. V gene TRBV19 combines with J gene TRBJ1-5; weak D call: TRBD1 (5 bases). In DNA form, the CDR3 reads TGTGCCAGTAGTATGGGAGGGGCCATCAATCAGCCCCAGCATTTT. Translated: CASSMGGAINQPQHF.